Listed below are T cell receptor beta chains from one sample, sequenced in a study of control samples from healthy donors and cancer patients. Clones were read by immunoSEQ multiplex PCR, and TCRdb kept only the in-frame ones, dropping some. The sample holds about 270,000 clones, over 70% seen once. Specimen: PBMCs. These receptors originate from a woman aged 55 to 70 with lung cancer. The CDR3 runs from the conserved cysteine through the conserved F or W. The D gene is left open where the match is weak. Rows may omit the clone size; those that give it use once, few, many or a size class.

V: TRBV29-1
J: TRBJ2-5
size: few
D: -
CDR3: CSVGDQETQYF
DNA: TGCAGCGTTGGAGACCAAGAGACCCAGTACTTC

V: TRBV5-1
J: TRBJ2-7
size: many
D: TRBD1
CDR3: CASTPRDPGQGDEQYF
DNA: TGCGCCAGCACCCCCCGAGATCCGGGACAGGGTGACGAGCAGTACTTC

V: TRBV6-1
J: TRBJ2-2
size: -
D: -
CDR3: CASSEALPTGELFF
DNA: TGTGCCAGCAGTGAAGCCCTCCCCACCGGGGAGCTGTTTTTT

V: TRBV3-1/TRBV3-2
J: TRBJ1-4
size: -
D: TRBD1
CDR3: CASSQDRGQEKLFF
DNA: TGTGCCAGCAGCCAGGACAGGGGGCAAGAAAAACTGTTTTTT

V: TRBV28
J: TRBJ1-2
size: -
D: -
CDR3: CANSLGQGDYGYTF
DNA: TGTGCCAACAGTTTGGGGCAGGGTGACTATGGCTACACCTTC

V: TRBV10-1
J: TRBJ1-1
size: -
D: -
CDR3: CASSAVDGTEAFF
DNA: TGCGCCAGCAGTGCAGTGGACGGCACTGAAGCTTTCTTT

V: TRBV6-1
J: TRBJ2-7
size: -
D: -
CDR3: CASSGFTAGISYEQYF
DNA: TGTGCCAGCAGTGGCTTTACCGCGGGAATCTCCTACGAGCAGTACTTC

V: TRBV6-5
J: TRBJ1-2
size: -
D: -
CDR3: CATQRETGGNYGYTF
DNA: TGTGCCACACAAAGAGAGACTGGGGGGAACTATGGCTACACCTTC

V: TRBV3-1/TRBV3-2
J: TRBJ1-3
size: once
D: -
CDR3: CASSQDLGTTTGNTIYF
DNA: TGTGCCAGCAGCCAAGATCTCGGGACTACGACAGGAAACACCATATATTTT

V: TRBV27
J: TRBJ1-1
size: -
D: -
CDR3: CASSFAGDTEAFF
DNA: TGTGCCAGCAGTTTTGCTGGAGACACTGAAGCTTTCTTT

V: TRBV12-3/TRBV12-4
J: TRBJ1-1
size: -
D: -
CDR3: CASSPTGHTEAFF
DNA: TGTGCCAGCAGTCCCACAGGGCACACTGAAGCTTTCTTT

V: TRBV4-1
J: TRBJ2-1
size: few
D: -
CDR3: CASSPGHSSYNEQFF
DNA: TGCGCCAGCAGCCCGGGACACTCGTCCTACAATGAGCAGTTCTTC

V: TRBV5-6
J: TRBJ1-5
size: -
D: TRBD1
CDR3: CASSLGQGRNQPQHF
DNA: TGTGCCAGCAGCCTAGGACAGGGCCGAAATCAGCCCCAGCATTTT

V: TRBV19
J: TRBJ2-3
size: -
D: TRBD2
CDR3: CASSEGLTSTDTQYF
DNA: TGTGCCAGTAGTGAGGGACTAACAAGCACAGATACGCAGTATTTT

V: TRBV5-1
J: TRBJ2-1
size: -
D: -
CDR3: CASSRDHSYNEQFF
DNA: TGCGCCAGCAGCCGGGACCACTCCTACAATGAGCAGTTCTTC

V: TRBV7-3
J: TRBJ2-1
size: -
D: TRBD2
CDR3: CASSLNPGLGGEQFF
DNA: TGTGCCAGCAGCTTAAATCCGGGACTAGGAGGTGAGCAGTTCTTC

V: TRBV7-2
J: TRBJ1-5
size: few
D: -
CDR3: CASSLGRGSTAQHF
DNA: TGTGCCAGCAGCTTAGGTCGGGGATCGACGGCCCAGCATTTT

V: TRBV13
J: TRBJ1-2
size: -
D: -
CDR3: CASSLIKGGYTF
DNA: TGTGCCAGCAGTTTGATAAAAGGTGGCTACACCTTC

V: TRBV5-1
J: TRBJ2-2
size: -
D: -
CDR3: CASSITSTELYTGELFF
DNA: TGCGCCAGCAGCATAACTTCGACAGAATTATACACCGGGGAGCTGTTTTTT

V: TRBV11-2
J: TRBJ2-5
size: few
D: TRBD2
CDR3: CASSLRRTSTETQYF
DNA: TGTGCCAGCAGCTTAAGGAGGACTAGCACGGAGACCCAGTACTTC

V: TRBV9
J: TRBJ2-1
size: once
D: TRBD2
CDR3: CASSTLTTSGLNNEQFF
DNA: TGTGCCAGCAGCACCCTCACTACTAGCGGCTTGAACAATGAGCAGTTCTTC

V: TRBV5-1
J: TRBJ2-1
size: once
D: TRBD1
CDR3: CASSAGTGDDNEQFF
DNA: TGCGCCAGCAGCGCCGGGACAGGGGACGACAATGAGCAGTTCTTC

V: TRBV21-1
J: TRBJ2-5
size: -
D: -
CDR3: CASSASGLAGVEYGETQYF
DNA: TGTGCCAGCAGCGCTTCGGGACTAGCGGGAGTAGAGTACGGCGAGACCCAGTACTTC

V: TRBV10-2
J: TRBJ2-7
size: -
D: TRBD2
CDR3: CASSGSGGGYEQYF
DNA: TGCGCCAGCAGTGGTAGCGGGGGGGGTTACGAGCAGTACTTC

V: TRBV7-9
J: TRBJ1-2
size: -
D: -
CDR3: CASSLPPSNRVYTF
DNA: TGTGCCAGCAGCTTACCTCCCAGCAACAGGGTCTACACCTTC

V: TRBV11-1
J: TRBJ2-3
size: -
D: TRBD2
CDR3: CASSPGLAGGDTQYF
DNA: TGTGCCAGCAGCCCCGGGCTAGCGGGTGGAGATACGCAGTATTTT

V: TRBV7-9
J: TRBJ2-1
size: -
D: TRBD2
CDR3: CASSLAREGRMYEQFF
DNA: TGTGCCAGCAGCTTAGCGCGGGAGGGCCGAATGTATGAGCAGTTCTTC

V: TRBV3-1/TRBV3-2
J: TRBJ1-6
size: -
D: -
CDR3: CASSQEGFRSPLHF
DNA: TGTGCCAGCAGCCAAGAGGGGTTTAGGTCACCCCTCCACTTT

V: TRBV3-1/TRBV3-2
J: TRBJ2-1
size: few
D: -
CDR3: CASSLRSGRASYNEQFF
DNA: TGTGCCAGCAGCCTAAGGAGTGGCCGGGCCTCCTACAATGAGCAGTTCTTC

V: TRBV5-1
J: TRBJ1-1
size: -
D: -
CDR3: CASSPRSTGVGTEAFF
DNA: TGCGCCAGCAGCCCCCGTAGCACGGGCGTGGGCACTGAAGCTTTCTTT

V: TRBV15
J: TRBJ1-1
size: few
D: -
CDR3: CATSRDPGRGMNTEAFF
DNA: TGTGCCACCAGCAGAGATCCGGGCCGCGGAATGAACACTGAAGCTTTCTTT

V: TRBV5-1
J: TRBJ2-1
size: -
D: -
CDR3: CASSYRVGSYNEQFF
DNA: TGCGCCAGCAGCTACCGGGTGGGCTCCTACAATGAGCAGTTCTTC

V: TRBV7-7
J: TRBJ1-5
size: -
D: -
CDR3: CASSLAKGPWNQPQHF
DNA: TGTGCTAGCAGCTTAGCCAAGGGTCCATGGAATCAGCCCCAGCATTTT

V: TRBV5-1
J: TRBJ1-6
size: -
D: -
CDR3: CASSIQGQGSPLHF
DNA: TGCGCCAGCAGCATCCAGGGGCAGGGTTCACCCCTCCACTTT

V: TRBV27
J: TRBJ1-2
size: -
D: TRBD1
CDR3: CASKGQPYGYTF
DNA: TGTGCCAGTAAGGGACAGCCCTATGGCTACACCTTC

V: TRBV25-1
J: TRBJ2-5
size: -
D: -
CDR3: CASSGFRGGGETQYF
DNA: TGTGCCAGCAGTGGATTCAGGGGCGGGGGAGAGACCCAGTACTTC

V: TRBV24-1
J: TRBJ2-2
size: once
D: -
CDR3: CATSDLRYTGNTGELFF
DNA: TGTGCCACCAGTGATTTGCGTTACACAGGGAACACCGGGGAGCTGTTTTTT

V: TRBV5-1
J: TRBJ1-2
size: -
D: -
CDR3: CASSLGRVDGYTF
DNA: TGCGCCAGCAGCTTGGGCAGGGTAGATGGCTACACCTTC

V: TRBV7-2
J: TRBJ2-1
size: -
D: -
CDR3: CASSPRALSSYNEQFF
DNA: TGTGCCAGCAGCCCGAGGGCCCTGAGCTCCTACAATGAGCAGTTCTTC

V: TRBV27
J: TRBJ1-2
size: -
D: -
CDR3: CASSFGAAGRGVSNYGYTF
DNA: TGTGCCAGCAGTTTTGGAGCCGCGGGCAGGGGTGTTTCTAACTATGGCTACACCTTC

V: TRBV6-4
J: TRBJ2-1
size: -
D: -
CDR3: CASSTIDQGEQFF
DNA: TGTGCCAGCAGTACTATTGATCAGGGTGAGCAGTTCTTC

V: TRBV13
J: TRBJ2-7
size: -
D: TRBD2
CDR3: CASSTGGRANEQYF
DNA: TGTGCCAGCAGCACGGGCGGGAGGGCCAACGAGCAGTACTTC